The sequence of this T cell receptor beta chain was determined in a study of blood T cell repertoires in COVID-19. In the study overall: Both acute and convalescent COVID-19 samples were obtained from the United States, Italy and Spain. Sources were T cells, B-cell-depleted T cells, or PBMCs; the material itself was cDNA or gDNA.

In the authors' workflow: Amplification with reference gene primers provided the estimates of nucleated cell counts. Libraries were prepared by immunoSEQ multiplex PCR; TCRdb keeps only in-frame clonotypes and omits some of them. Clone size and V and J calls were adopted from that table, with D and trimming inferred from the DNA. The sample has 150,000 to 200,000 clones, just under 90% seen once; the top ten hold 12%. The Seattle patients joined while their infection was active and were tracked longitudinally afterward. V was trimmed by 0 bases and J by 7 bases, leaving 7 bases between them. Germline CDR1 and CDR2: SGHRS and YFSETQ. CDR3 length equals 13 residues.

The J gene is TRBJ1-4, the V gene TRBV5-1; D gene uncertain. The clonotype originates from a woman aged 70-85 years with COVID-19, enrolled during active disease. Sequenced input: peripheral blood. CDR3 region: CASSLAKLEKLFF. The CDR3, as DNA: TGCGCCAGCAGCTTGGCCAAGCTTGAAAAACTGTTTTTT.